Shown below are 16 T cell receptor beta chains from a single sample sequenced in a study of cytomegalovirus exposure and HLA in healthy donors. Libraries were prepared by immunoSEQ multiplex PCR; TCRdb keeps only in-frame clonotypes and omits some of them. The data show about 170,000 clones, roughly nine tenths seen once. The specimen was PBMCs. All receptors come from a woman aged 25 to 39 in good health and CMV-seronegative.

V and J are TRBV29-1 and TRBJ2-2, with 11 bases matching TRBD1. V shed 6 bases, J shed 4 bases, and the junction held 7 bases outside the gene matches. CDR3 size: 15 residues. Germline values: CDR1 SQVTM, CDR2 ANQGSEA. In DNA form, the CDR3 reads TGCAGCGTCAGGACAGGGGGCTTTGGCACCGGGGAGCTGTTTTTT. Amino acid sequence: CSVRTGGFGTGELFF.

The chain has TRBV7-3 and TRBJ2-1; TRBD2 matches at 8 bases. This CDR3 contains 14 residues. Losses at the gene ends were 4 bases for V and 8 bases for J; bases not matched to a gene: 7. Looked up from germline, CDR1 is SGHTA and CDR2 is FQGTGA. CDR3 sequence (DNA): TGTGCCAGCAGCTCATTGGGACTAGGGGATGAGCAGTTCTTC. Amino acids: CASSSLGLGDEQFF. Complete variable domain (other parts from reference TRBV7-3 and TRBJ2-1): GAGVSQTPSNKVTEKGKYVELRCDPISGHTALYWYRQSLGQGPEFLIYFQGTGAADDSGLPNDRFFAVRPEGSVSTLKIQRTERGDSAVYLCASSSLGLGDEQFFGPGTRLTVL.

The chain links TRBV19 to TRBJ1-5, with D possibly matching TRBD1 (6 bases). Per germline, CDR1 LNHDA and CDR2 SQIVND (reference sequence). The ends were cut back, 6 bases at V and 7 bases at J, with 16 bases in the middle. CDR3 size: 14 residues. DNA of the CDR3: TGTGCCAGTAGCATAAGGGACATCTGGCAGCCCCAGCATTTT. It encodes CASSIRDIWQPQHF.

This clone has just one count. The chain is built from TRBV7-2 and TRBJ2-7, with 7 nucleotides matching TRBD2. V dropped 2 bases and J dropped 0; count of bases not matched to a gene: 1. Germline V gives CDR1 SGHTA, CDR2 FQGNSA. The CDR3 covers 14 residues. CDR3 in amino acids: CASSLTSDSYEQYF. The DNA of the CDR3 is TGTGCCAGCAGCTTAACTAGCGACTCCTACGAGCAGTACTTC.

The chain uses TRBV5-1 and TRBJ2-1, with a tentative D call TRBD2 (6 bases). Germline CDR1 is SGHRS and CDR2 is YFSETQ. There are 15 residues in the CDR3. Trimming left V 4 bases short and J 10 bases short, with 21 bases between. In DNA form, the CDR3 reads TGCGCCAGCAGCCTTGGATGGACCGCCGCGGGGGAGCAGTTCTTC. Amino acids: CASSLGWTAAGEQFF.

This clone was counted only a few times. The chain combines TRBV21-1 with TRBJ2-1; TRBD2 is taken as the D call from the table, unchecked against the DNA. TRBV21-1 is tagged as a pseudogene. The CDR3 runs 13 residues. CDR3 DNA sequence: TGTGCCAGCAGCAACCCCGGGAGCGGTGAGCAGTTCTTC. Its protein is CASSNPGSGEQFF.

This chain connects TRBV7-2 to TRBJ2-7, with D perhaps matching TRBD1 (7 bases). This CDR3 has 15 amino acids. Trimming left V 4 bases short and J 7 bases short, with 20 bases between. CDR1 SGHTA and CDR2 FQGNSA come from the germline V gene. CDR3 bases: TGTGCCAGCAGCTACGACATTCTCAGGGGGAGGGAGCAGTACTTC. It encodes CASSYDILRGREQYF.

The chain couples TRBV10-2 to TRBJ2-1, with 10 bases identical to TRBD1. CDR1 and CDR2 (germline): WSHSY, SAAADI. V lost 2 bases, J lost 9 bases, and 7 bases stayed unmatched. The CDR3 consists of 15 residues. CDR3 region: CASSEAGTGVGEQFF. The CDR3, as DNA: TGCGCCAGCAGTGAGGCGGGGACAGGGGTTGGTGAGCAGTTCTTC.

This chain links TRBV9 with TRBJ2-7; D is unresolved. The CDR3 runs to 13 residues. CDR1 and CDR2 (germline): SGDLS, YYNGEE. The ends were cut back, 0 bases at V and 5 bases at J, with 9 bases in the middle. CDR3 sequence: CASSVEGHDEQYF. CDR3 in DNA: TGTGCCAGCAGCGTAGAGGGTCACGACGAGCAGTACTTC.

The chain is built from TRBV27 and TRBJ1-2; D is possibly TRBD1 (6 bases). CDR3 length: 14 amino acids. CDR1 and CDR2 from the germline V gene are MNHEY and SMNVEV (reference sequence). V was trimmed by 6 bases and J by 8 bases, leaving 19 bases between them. The DNA of the CDR3 is TGTGCCAGCAGGACGGGACAATCACCTCGGGGCTACACCTTC. It translates to CASRTGQSPRGYTF.

The chain uses TRBV7-2 and TRBJ2-7; possible D gene TRBD2, 6 bases. Germline V gives CDR1 SGHTA, CDR2 FQGNSA. The CDR3 covers 13 residues. Trimming removed 7 bases from V and 3 bases from J, with 13 bases in between. DNA of the CDR3: TGTGCCAGCAACGAGGGGCGGGACTACGAGCAGTACTTC. Amino acids: CASNEGRDYEQYF.

This clone was seen just once. V usage is TRBV4-3 and J usage is TRBJ2-1; 11 bases map to TRBD2. Germline-derived CDR1 and CDR2 are LGHNA and YSLEER. CDR3 length equals 15 residues. V shed 3 bases and J 9 bases; nucleotides not matched to a gene: 7. As DNA, the CDR3 is TGCGCCAGCAGCCAGTTGACTAGCGGGGTTCGTGAGCAGTTCTTC. Amino acids: CASSQLTSGVREQFF.

The chain is built from TRBV4-3 and TRBJ2-1, with D uncertain. Germline CDR1 and CDR2: LGHNA and YSLEER. CDR3 size: 12 residues. Between the trimmed V and J ends, which lost 1 base and 7 bases, there was a span of 5 bases. The CDR3 is CASSQAENEQFF. As DNA, the CDR3 is TGCGCCAGCAGCCAAGCTGAAAATGAGCAGTTCTTC.

Worth noting for this clone: Other DNA variants within this sample encode the same CDR3. The chain links TRBV29-1 to TRBJ2-7; 10 nucleotides agree with TRBD1. V lost 1 base, J lost 4 bases, and 1 base stayed unmatched. Germline V gene data show CDR1 as SQVTM and CDR2 as ANQGSEA. This CDR3 spans 13 amino acids. CDR3 protein: CSVEGTGGYEQYF. For the CDR3, the DNA is TGCAGCGTTGAAGGGACAGGGGGATACGAGCAGTACTTC.

This chain links TRBV27 with TRBJ1-1; D is possibly TRBD1 (6 bases). Trimming stripped 5 bases from V and 4 bases from J, with 14 bases between. The CDR3 contains 14 residues. The germline V gene encodes CDR1 MNHEY and CDR2 SMNVEV (reference sequence). The CDR3 protein is CASSPKQGGTEAFF. The CDR3, as DNA: TGTGCCAGCAGTCCAAAACAGGGAGGCACTGAAGCTTTCTTT.

This chain joins TRBV6-1 and TRBJ1-1; 7 positions match TRBD1. The CDR3 extends over 14 amino acids. V dropped 2 bases and J dropped 7; count of bases not matched to a gene: 7. Germline V gene data show CDR1 as MNHNS and CDR2 as SASEGT. In DNA form, the CDR3 reads TGTGCCAGCAGTGAAACTTTCAGGGGGGTTGAAGCTTTCTTT. As protein: CASSETFRGVEAFF.